A single sample gave rise to the 18 T cell receptor beta chains below, sequenced in a study of blood T cell repertoires in COVID-19. Repertoires were generated with immunoSEQ multiplex PCR, while TCRdb's copy carries only in-frame clones and drops some. Here the sample spans about 150,000 clones, approximately 80% being singletons. What was sequenced was peripheral blood. These receptors were obtained from a woman between 45 and 65 years old in a cohort sampled during active or convalescent COVID-19.

J is TRBJ1-1 and V is TRBV16, with no clear D. The CDR3 covers 13 residues. Trimming removed 0 bases at V and 4 bases at J, with 6 bases between. Germline V lookup: CDR1 KGHSY, CDR2 FQNENV. This CDR3 reads CASSQSRGTEAFF. In nucleotides, the CDR3 is TGTGCCAGCAGCCAATCGAGAGGCACTGAAGCTTTCTTT.

CDR3 DNA sequence: TGTGCCAGCAGTTCAGCAGGTGGCTCTGGAAACACCATATATTTT. It is translated as CASSSAGGSGNTIYF. The chain employs TRBV6-6 and TRBJ1-3, with D unclear. CDR3 size: 15 residues. Trimming removed 4 bases from V and 0 bases from J, with 10 bases in between. The V gene's germline CDR1 is MNHNY and CDR2 SVGAGI (reference sequence).

V is TRBV5-1 and J is TRBJ1-2; the D gene is possibly TRBD1 (6 bases). The CDR3 runs to 16 residues. The V gene lost 4 bases and the J gene lost 0 bases, with 16 bases spanning the gap. Germline loops: CDR1 SGHRS, CDR2 YFSETQ. The CDR3 DNA follows: TGCGCCAGCAGCATTGTACCGGACAGTTCTAACTATGGCTACACCTTC. This translates into CASSIVPDSSNYGYTF.

The rearrangement joins TRBV6-6 to TRBJ2-5; TRBD2 agrees at 9 bases. After removal of 2 bases from V and 5 bases from J, the junction contained 3 bases not matched to a gene. This CDR3 spans 14 amino acids. Germline values: CDR1 MNHNY, CDR2 SVGAGI (reference sequence). CDR3 sequence: CASSYAGGLETQYF. CDR3 coding DNA: TGTGCCAGCAGTTACGCGGGGGGGCTGGAGACCCAGTACTTC.

The chain joins TRBV7-9 to TRBJ1-1; weak D call: TRBD1 (5 bases). Germline assignment: CDR1 SEHNR and CDR2 FQNEAQ (reference sequence). The CDR3 is 13 amino acids. V lost 5 bases to trimming and J lost 10 bases, with 17 bases between them. The CDR3 DNA sequence: TGTGCCAGCAGCCCGATGCGGGGGGTGGTAGCTTTCTTT. Translated: CASSPMRGVVAFF.

The rearrangement joins TRBV4-3 to TRBJ2-7; 7 nucleotides line up with TRBD1. The germline CDR1 and CDR2 sequences are LGHNA and YSLEER. With 0 bases clipped from V and 6 bases from J, the junction kept 11 bases outside the gene matches. CDR3 length: 16 amino acids. The CDR3 DNA is TGCGCCAGCAGCCAAGATAGTCTGACAGGGTTCCTCGAGCAGTACTTC. Its protein is CASSQDSLTGFLEQYF.

The V gene is TRBV5-6, the J gene TRBJ2-5, with 10 bases identical to TRBD1. Unmatched junction bases numbered 8, after V lost 1 base and J lost 2 bases. Germline values: CDR1 SGHDT, CDR2 YYEEEE. This CDR3 comprises 17 residues. For the CDR3, the DNA is TGTGCCAGCAGCTTGTTGGGACAGGGGTCATATCAAGAGACCCAGTACTTC. It yields the protein CASSLLGQGSYQETQYF.

The rearrangement links TRBV30 to TRBJ1-4, with a weak D call TRBD1 (6 bases). The CDR3 is made up of 14 amino acids. The V and J ends lost 3 bases and 8 bases respectively, with 16 bases between them. The germline CDR1 and CDR2 sequences are GTSNPN and SVGIG (reference sequence). Here the CDR3 DNA reads TGTGCCTGGAGGGGGCCAGGGGACCGCGAAAAACTGTTTTTT. Its translation is CAWRGPGDREKLFF.

This clone was seen a single time. The J gene is TRBJ1-2, the V gene TRBV5-1; D uncertain. Deletions cut 1 base from V and 6 bases from J, with 10 bases between. This CDR3 has 13 residues. The V gene's germline CDR1 is SGHRS and CDR2 YFSETQ. The CDR3, as DNA: TGCGCCAGCAGCTTGACCCCCGGGGATGGCTACACCTTC. Amino acids: CASSLTPGDGYTF.

This clone was counted only a few times. J is TRBJ2-7 and V is TRBV5-8, with a possible D match to TRBD1 (5 bases). Germline CDR1 and CDR2: SGHTS and YDEGEE. Trimming shortened V by 1 base and J by 6 bases, and 11 bases separated the two germline ends. CDR3 length: 13 amino acids. The CDR3 bases are TGTGCCAGCAGCTTGTGGACATCGCGCGAGCAGTACTTC. Translating it yields CASSLWTSREQYF.

A note on this clone: It may be a read error: a sequence one base away is much more abundant. The chain couples TRBV5-4 to TRBJ1-2, with TRBD1 identical over 7 bases. V lost 4 bases and J lost 5; bases outside the gene matches: 5. The CDR3 has 13 residues. Germline lookup yields CDR1 SGHNT and CDR2 YYREEE (reference sequence). The CDR3 DNA reads as TGTGCCAGCAGCCCGACAGGGATTTATGGCTACACCTTC. Its protein product is CASSPTGIYGYTF.

V usage is TRBV5-5 and J usage is TRBJ1-1; D gene ambiguous. Germline CDR1 and CDR2: SGHKS and YYEKEE (reference sequence). CDR3 size: 13 residues. The ends were cut back, 2 bases at V and 1 base at J, with 6 bases in the middle. The CDR3 bases are TGTGCCAGCAGCTTTTTCAAGAACACTGAAGCTTTCTTT. This gives the protein CASSFFKNTEAFF.

The chain uses TRBV7-3 and TRBJ2-3; 11 nucleotides align to TRBD2. After removal of 5 bases from V and 2 bases from J, the junction contained 9 bases not matched to a gene. The V gene's germline CDR1 is SGHTA and CDR2 FQGTGA. The CDR3 extends over 17 amino acids. The CDR3 sequence: CASSAKTSGDYTDTQYF. DNA for the CDR3: TGTGCCAGCAGCGCCAAGACTAGCGGGGATTACACAGATACGCAGTATTTT.

This sequence joins TRBV18 and TRBJ1-4; no definite D call. V lost 5 bases and J 8 bases, leaving 15 bases between the germline ends. The germline V gene encodes CDR1 KGHSH and CDR2 LQKENI. There are 14 residues in the CDR3. The CDR3: CASSSNIKNEKLFF. CDR3 DNA: TGTGCCAGCTCATCCAACATAAAGAACGAAAAACTGTTTTTT.

The J gene is TRBJ1-2, the V gene TRBV19; 11 nucleotides match TRBD1. The CDR3 totals 15 residues. The V segment lost 5 bases and the J segment 7 bases; nucleotides outside the gene matches: 9. CDR1 is LNHDA, CDR2 SQIVND, per germline (reference sequence). The CDR3 DNA follows: TGTGCCAGTAGTCGCATCGGACAGGGGGCTAGTGGCTACACCTTC. Translating it yields CASSRIGQGASGYTF.

CDR3 in DNA: TGTGCCAGCATACCGGGACAGGGCTACGAGAACACTGAAGCTTTCTTT. This sequence encodes CASIPGQGYENTEAFF. V gene TRBV6-4 combines with J gene TRBJ1-1; the match to TRBD1 covers 9 bases. The V gene's germline CDR1 is MRHNA and CDR2 SNTAGT. The CDR3 is 16 residues long. V dropped 7 bases and J dropped 1; count of bases not matched to a gene: 10.

The V call is TRBV27, the J call TRBJ1-2; D not resolved. The CDR3 covers 14 residues. V gave up 2 bases and J gave up 5 bases, with 12 bases separating them. CDR1 and CDR2 from the germline V gene are MNHEY and SMNVEV (reference sequence). The CDR3 protein is CASSLLRAGYGYTF. The CDR3 DNA is TGTGCCAGCAGTTTACTGAGGGCCGGGTATGGCTACACCTTC.

The chain has TRBV28 and TRBJ1-6, with TRBD1 matching over 11 bases. This CDR3 is built from 18 residues. Germline V gene sequence: CDR1 MDHEN, CDR2 SYDVKM. Germline trimming cut 7 bases from V and 2 bases from J; bases unmatched to any gene: 10. The CDR3 nucleotides are TGTGCCAGCAATAGGGTCACGGACAGGGGGCCCTATAATTCACCCCTCCACTTT. It specifies CASNRVTDRGPYNSPLHF.